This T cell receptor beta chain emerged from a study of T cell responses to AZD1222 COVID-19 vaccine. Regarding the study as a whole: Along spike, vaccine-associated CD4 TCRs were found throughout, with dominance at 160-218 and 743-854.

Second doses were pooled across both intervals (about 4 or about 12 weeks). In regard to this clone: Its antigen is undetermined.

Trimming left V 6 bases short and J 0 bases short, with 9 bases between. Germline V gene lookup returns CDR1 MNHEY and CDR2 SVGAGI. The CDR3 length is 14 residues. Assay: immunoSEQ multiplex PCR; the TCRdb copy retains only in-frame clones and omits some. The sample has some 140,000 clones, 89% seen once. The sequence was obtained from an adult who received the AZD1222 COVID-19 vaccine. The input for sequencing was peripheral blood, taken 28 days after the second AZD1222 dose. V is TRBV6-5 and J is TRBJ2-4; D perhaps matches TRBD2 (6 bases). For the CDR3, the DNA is TGTGCCAGCAGGCCGGGACTAGCCAAAAACATTCAGTACTTC. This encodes CASRPGLAKNIQYF.